The 14 T cell receptor beta chains given below trace back to one sample, sequenced in a study of T cells in Graves' hyperthyroidism and ophthalmopathy. Amplified TCR beta CDR3 regions derived from RNA transcripts. The TCR CDR3 was amplified in a first-round RT-PCR using the HTBI primer set. TCRdb ran MiXCR on the multiplex PCR reads and lists one entry per CDR3 protein. The sample lists around 340,000 distinct CDR3 sequences; 16% were seen once. The sequenced sample was blood. These receptors were obtained from a man aged 30-40 years with Graves' hyperthyroidism.

This clonotype was counted a few times. The chain uses TRBV10-3 and TRBJ2-2; 9 nucleotides agree with TRBD2. The CDR3 covers 16 residues. Unmatched junction bases numbered 10, after V lost 8 bases and J lost 3 bases. CDR1 ENHRY and CDR2 SYGVKD come from the germline V gene. CDR3 in amino acids: CAIGSGTSKHTGELFF. The CDR3 DNA reads TGTGCCATCGGATCCGGGACTAGCAAACACACCGGGGAGCTGTTTTTT.

The gene calls are TRBV5-1 and TRBJ2-7; 7 bases align to TRBD2. The V segment lost 7 bases and the J segment 3 bases; nucleotides outside the gene matches: 13. The CDR3 sequence is 15 residues long. Germline V gene sequence: CDR1 SGHRS, CDR2 YFSETQ. DNA for the CDR3: TGCGCCAGCCAGGCATGGGGAGGGCCGAACTACGAGCAGTACTTC. Translated: CASQAWGGPNYEQYF.

At least ten counts were recorded for this clonotype. The CDR3 nucleotides read TGTGCCAGCTCACACTCAAAAGGGAGTGAAGCTTTCTTT. It is translated as CASSHSKGSEAFF. This chain links TRBV18 with TRBJ1-1, with no clear D. Trimming took off 4 bases at V and 7 bases at J, with 13 bases between the two ends. Germline V gene lookup returns CDR1 KGHSH and CDR2 LQKENI. The CDR3 runs to 13 residues.

V and J are TRBV5-1 and TRBJ1-1; 7 bases fit TRBD1. The V segment lost 3 bases and the J segment 0 bases; nucleotides outside the gene matches: 8. The germline CDR1 and CDR2 sequences are SGHRS and YFSETQ. The CDR3 length is 16 residues. CDR3 in amino acids: CASSSTGMWMNTEAFF. The CDR3, as DNA: TGCGCCAGCAGCTCGACAGGGATGTGGATGAACACTGAAGCTTTCTTT.

This clonotype was picked up a small number of times. V usage is TRBV6-6 and J usage is TRBJ2-5; perhaps TRBD2 as D (5 bases). CDR1 is MNHNY, CDR2 SVGAGI, per germline (reference sequence). The germline V and J ends were trimmed by 2 bases and 4 bases, with 11 bases remaining between them. The CDR3 length is 14 residues. The CDR3 DNA sequence: TGTGCCAGCAGTTACGACCGTCGGGGAGAGACCCAGTACTTC. Translated, it gives CASSYDRRGETQYF.

This clonotype was recorded at least ten times. The chain has TRBV12-3 or TRBV12-4 and TRBJ2-3, with D unclear. The CDR3 extends over 15 amino acids. Deletions cut 3 bases from V and 0 bases from J, with 10 bases between. This CDR3 is CASSFDPSSTDTQYF. CDR3 in DNA: TGTGCCAGCAGTTTTGACCCATCTAGCACAGATACGCAGTATTTT.

In this sample, this clonotype turned up many times. This chain connects TRBV30 to TRBJ2-4; D may be TRBD2 (5 bases). There are 15 residues in the CDR3. V dropped 4 bases and J dropped 0 bases, with 13 bases sitting between them. Germline CDR1 and CDR2: GTSNPN and SVGIG (reference sequence). The CDR3 DNA reads as TGTGCCTGGAACTGGCATGGACTAGCCAAAAACATTCAGTACTTC. Its protein product is CAWNWHGLAKNIQYF.

This clonotype has ten or more counts. V gene TRBV29-1 combines with J gene TRBJ2-1; D gene uncertain. Germline V gene lookup returns CDR1 SQVTM and CDR2 ANQGSEA. The V end lost 4 bases, the J end lost 7 bases, and 8 bases lay between the germline ends. The CDR3 runs to 11 residues. CDR3 in amino acids: CSVVVRNEQFF. In nucleotides, the CDR3 is TGCAGCGTTGTGGTTCGAAATGAGCAGTTCTTC.

CDR3 residues: CSASDTYEQYF. CDR3 nucleotides: TGCAGTGCTAGCGATACCTACGAGCAGTACTTC. J is TRBJ2-7 and V is TRBV20-1; D gene unclear. Per the germline V gene, CDR1 is DFQATT and CDR2 is SNEGSKA (reference sequence). The ends were cut back, 3 bases at V and 2 bases at J, with 5 bases in the middle. The length of the CDR3 is 11 residues.

This clonotype was detected many times. The J gene is TRBJ1-2, the V gene TRBV28, with 7 bases lining up with TRBD1. Trimming took 7 bases from V and 6 from J; bases not matched to a gene: 11. Germline CDR1 reads MDHEN; CDR2 reads SYDVKM. The length of the CDR3 is 14 residues. CDR3 sequence reads: CASTIARGRDGYTF. DNA for the CDR3: TGTGCCAGCACCATTGCCAGGGGGAGGGATGGCTACACCTTC.

This clonotype was observed many times. V gene TRBV5-5 combines with J gene TRBJ2-5; D gene uncertain. The CDR3 is 15 amino acids. V was clipped by 0 bases and J by 1 base, with 10 bases between them. CDR1 is SGHKS and CDR2 is YYEKEE in the germline V gene (reference sequence). The CDR3 protein is CASSLGAASQETQYF. CDR3 nucleotides: TGTGCCAGCAGCTTGGGTGCAGCCAGCCAAGAGACCCAGTACTTC.

The genes are TRBV7-3 and TRBJ2-5; 15 bases fit TRBD2. This CDR3 spans 17 amino acids. Germline loops: CDR1 SGHTA, CDR2 FQGTGA. Trimming took 2 bases from V and 4 from J; bases not matched to a gene: 5. CDR3: CASSLGTSGRRGETQYF. The DNA of the CDR3 is TGTGCCAGCAGCTTAGGGACTAGCGGGAGGCGGGGAGAGACCCAGTACTTC.

The V and J genes are TRBV24-1 and TRBJ2-1; 10 bases match TRBD2. Germline values: CDR1 KGHDR, CDR2 SFDVKD. Unmatched junction bases numbered 6, after V lost 3 bases and J lost 5 bases. The CDR3 has 16 amino acids. The CDR3 loop is CATSDRVAGGNNEQFF. CDR3 sequence (DNA): TGTGCCACCAGTGATAGGGTAGCGGGAGGTAACAATGAGCAGTTCTTC.

This clonotype has only a few counts. The chain is built from TRBV7-3 and TRBJ2-2, with D hard to call. Germline CDR1 and CDR2: SGHTA and FQGTGA. The CDR3 loop spans 14 amino acids. Trimming left V 5 bases short and J 7 bases short, with 14 bases between. The CDR3 region has the DNA TGTGCCAGCAGCCCAAGGCCCTACGGCGGGGAGCTGTTTTTT. Residues: CASSPRPYGGELFF. The full variable domain, completed using reference TRBV7-3 and TRBJ2-2, is GAGVSQTPSNKVTEKGKYVELRCDPISGHTALYWYRQSLGQGPEFLIYFQGTGAADDSGLPNDRFFAVRPEGSVSTLKIQRTERGDSAVYLCASSPRPYGGELFFGEGSRLTVL.